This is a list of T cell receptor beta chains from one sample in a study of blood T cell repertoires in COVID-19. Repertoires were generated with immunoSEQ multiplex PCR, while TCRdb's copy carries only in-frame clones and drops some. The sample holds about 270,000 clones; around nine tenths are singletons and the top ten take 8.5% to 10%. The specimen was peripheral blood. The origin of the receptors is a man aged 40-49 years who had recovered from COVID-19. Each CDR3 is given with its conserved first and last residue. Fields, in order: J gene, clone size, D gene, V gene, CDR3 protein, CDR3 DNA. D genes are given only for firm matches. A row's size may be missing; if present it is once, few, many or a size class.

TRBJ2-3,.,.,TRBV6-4,CASSDSAKNTDTQYF,TGTGCCAGCAGTGACTCGGCCAAGAACACAGATACGCAGTATTTT
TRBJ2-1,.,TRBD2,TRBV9,CATGRTYNEQFF,TGTGCCACCGGGAGGACATACAATGAGCAGTTCTTC
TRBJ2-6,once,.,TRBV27,CASRVRDRGGANVLTF,TGTGCCAGCAGAGTGAGAGACCGGGGTGGGGCCAACGTCCTGACTTTC
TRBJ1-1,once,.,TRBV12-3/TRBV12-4,CASSYGRNTEAFF,TGTGCCAGCAGTTATGGGAGGAACACTGAAGCTTTCTTT
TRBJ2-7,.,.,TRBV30,CAWGLYEQYF,TGTGCCTGGGGTCTCTACGAGCAGTACTTC
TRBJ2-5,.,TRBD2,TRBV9,CASNPSGRSNQETQYF,TGTGCCAGCAACCCCAGCGGGAGGTCCAACCAAGAGACCCAGTACTTC
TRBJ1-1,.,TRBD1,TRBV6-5,CASSYLRTGSNTEAFF,TGTGCCAGCAGTTACCTTCGGACAGGGTCGAACACTGAAGCTTTCTTT
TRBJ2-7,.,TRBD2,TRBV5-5,CASSPSGVQGEQYF,TGTGCCAGCAGCCCTAGCGGGGTCCAGGGCGAGCAGTACTTC
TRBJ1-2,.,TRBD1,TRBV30,CAWSPGQGLLGYTF,TGTGCCTGGAGTCCGGGACAGGGACTGCTTGGCTACACCTTC
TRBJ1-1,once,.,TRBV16,CASSQYGGHTEAFF,TGTGCCAGCAGCCAATATGGAGGTCACACTGAAGCTTTCTTT
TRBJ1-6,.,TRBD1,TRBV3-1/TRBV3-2,CASSQGHPGQGHSPLHF,TGTGCCAGCAGCCAAGGTCACCCGGGACAGGGGCATTCACCCCTCCACTTT
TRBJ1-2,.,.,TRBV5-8,CASSHGKNYGYTF,TGTGCCAGCAGCCACGGGAAGAACTATGGCTACACCTTC
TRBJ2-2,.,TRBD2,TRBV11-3,CASSVREATGELFF,TGTGCCAGCAGCGTGCGGGAGGCTACCGGGGAGCTGTTTTTT
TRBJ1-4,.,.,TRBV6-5,CASRDGGAHEKLFF,TGTGCCAGCAGAGACGGGGGGGCTCATGAAAAACTGTTTTTT
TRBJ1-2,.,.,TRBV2,CASNGGGGYGYTF,TGTGCCAGCAATGGGGGAGGTGGCTATGGCTACACCTTC
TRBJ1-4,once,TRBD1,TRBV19,CAPDRGREKLFF,TGTGCCCCGGACAGGGGCCGCGAAAAACTGTTTTTT
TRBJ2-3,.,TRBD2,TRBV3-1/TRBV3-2,CASSQPFGLAGTDTQYF,TGTGCCAGCAGCCAGCCATTCGGACTAGCCGGCACAGATACGCAGTATTTT
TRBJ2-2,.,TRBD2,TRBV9,CASSEGGTSLNTARLFF,TGTGCCAGCAGCGAGGGAGGGACTAGCCTTAACACCGCACGGCTGTTTTTT
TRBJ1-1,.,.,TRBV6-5,CASSYGAVGEAFF,TGTGCCAGCAGTTACGGGGCAGTTGGGGAAGCTTTCTTT
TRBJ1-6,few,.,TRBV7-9,CASSFGGGNSPLHF,TGTGCCAGCAGCTTTGGGGGCGGGAATTCACCCCTCCACTTT
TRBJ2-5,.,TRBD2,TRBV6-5,CASSQRTSGETQYF,TGTGCCAGCAGCCAGCGGACTAGCGGGGAGACCCAGTACTTC
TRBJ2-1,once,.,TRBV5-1,CASRLELGGNEQFF,TGCGCCAGCAGGTTGGAACTCGGTGGCAATGAGCAGTTCTTC